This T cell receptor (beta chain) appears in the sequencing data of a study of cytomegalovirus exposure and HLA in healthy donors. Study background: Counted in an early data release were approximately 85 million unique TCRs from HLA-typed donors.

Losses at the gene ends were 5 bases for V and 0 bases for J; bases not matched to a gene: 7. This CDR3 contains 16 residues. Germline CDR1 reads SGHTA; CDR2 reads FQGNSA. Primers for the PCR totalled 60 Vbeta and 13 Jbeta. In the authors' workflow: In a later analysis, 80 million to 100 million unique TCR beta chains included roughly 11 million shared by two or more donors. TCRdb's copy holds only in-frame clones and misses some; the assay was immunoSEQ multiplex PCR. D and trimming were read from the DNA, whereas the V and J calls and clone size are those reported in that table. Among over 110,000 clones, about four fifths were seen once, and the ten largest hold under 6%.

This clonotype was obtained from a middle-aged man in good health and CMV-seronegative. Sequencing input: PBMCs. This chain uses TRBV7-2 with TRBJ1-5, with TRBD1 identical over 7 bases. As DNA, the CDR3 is TGTGCCAGCAGCAAAGAGGGGGCGATTAGCAATCAGCCCCAGCATTTT. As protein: CASSKEGAISNQPQHF.